The clone carrying this TCR beta chain was detected a few times. What it binds is unknown. It was uncontrolled infection, other autoimmune disease, pregnancy or lactation that excluded patients. Germline-derived CDR1 and CDR2 are MNHNY and SVGAGI (reference sequence). Trimming left V 0 bases short and J 2 bases short, with 16 bases between. The CDR3 consists of 18 residues. The data were taken from a study of T cells in Graves' hyperthyroidism and ophthalmopathy. Overall study results and limits: Most thyroid clonotypes expanded above 0.001 were also detected in blood.

RNA transcripts gave rise to amplified TCR beta CDR3 regions. A first-round RT-PCR of the TCR CDR3 used the HTBI primer set. TCRdb processed the multiplex PCR reads anew with MiXCR; each CDR3 protein has one entry. The table has approximately 300,000 distinct CDR3 sequences, 15% to 20% seen once; the top ten hold around 55%. The TCR comes from a woman aged 60 to 75 with Graves' ophthalmopathy. This sequence joins TRBV6-6 and TRBJ2-2; perhaps D is TRBD1 or TRBD2 (5 bases each). Sequences were obtained from blood. The CDR3 nucleotides read TGTGCCAGCAGTTACTCCTTGAGGGGTATTAAAAACACCGGGGAGCTGTTTTTT. Protein sequence: CASSYSLRGIKNTGELFF.